This entry lists 5 T cell receptor beta chains sequenced from one sample in a study of CD8 T cells in Susac syndrome. RNA in amounts of roughly 0.5 to 1 ug was reverse transcribed with random hexamers. TCRdb fed the immunoSEQ multiplex PCR reads into MiXCR, producing one record per CDR3 protein. Of about 180,000 distinct CDR3 sequences listed, 94% are singletons. Sequences were obtained from CD4+ T cells from PBMCs. The receptors shown here come from a human donor with Susac syndrome.

The V gene is TRBV7-9, the J gene TRBJ2-7; perhaps D is TRBD1 or TRBD2 (5 bases each). V lost 3 bases to trimming and J lost 2 bases, with 8 bases between them. Germline CDR1 SEHNR, CDR2 FQNEAQ (reference sequence). The CDR3 runs 13 residues. CDR3 coding DNA: TGTGCCAGCAGCTTTGGGGGTACCTACGAGCAGTACTTC. This gives the protein CASSFGGTYEQYF.

This chain links TRBV4-2 with TRBJ2-1; 12 positions agree with TRBD2. From germline, CDR1 is LGHNA and CDR2 YNFKEQ. This CDR3 is 16 amino acids long. V gave up 1 base and J gave up 12 bases; unmatched junction bases: 10. The CDR3, as DNA: TGTGCCAGCAGCCAAGGCTCTAGCGGGGGGGCGGTTGGGCAGTTCTTC. It is translated as CASSQGSSGGAVGQFF.

This chain connects TRBV14 to TRBJ1-2; no firm D call. The CDR3 loop spans 16 amino acids. Trimming cost V 4 bases and J 0 bases, with 15 bases left between them. The germline gives CDR1 SGHDN, CDR2 FVKESK. CDR3 DNA sequence: TGTGCCAGCAGCCCCCTTGGGGAGGGCGCTAACTATGGCTACACCTTC. Protein: CASSPLGEGANYGYTF.

The gene calls are TRBV4-3 and TRBJ2-3, with D tentatively TRBD2 (6 bases). This CDR3 is built from 13 residues. The germline V gene encodes CDR1 LGHNA and CDR2 YSLEER. With 11 bases removed from V and 3 bases from J, the gap between germline ends came to 15 bases. The CDR3 nucleotides are TGCGCCGCATCCTCCCGGGGGACAGATACGCAGTATTTT. This sequence encodes CAASSRGTDTQYF.

The chain combines TRBV29-1 with TRBJ1-2; D may be TRBD1 (5 bases). This CDR3 comprises 14 residues. V was cut by 1 base and J by 2 bases, with 11 bases left in between. Per germline, CDR1 SQVTM and CDR2 ANQGSEA. The CDR3 DNA is TGCAGCGTTGAAGGACTCTCAGGGAACTATGGCTACACCTTC. Its translation is CSVEGLSGNYGYTF.